This TCR beta chain was identified during a study of Ad26.COV2.S vaccination and SARS-CoV-2 variants. Study as a whole: Doses of Ad26.COV2.S were injected into muscle once or twice, 56 days apart. Study-wide points: In vaccinated individuals, spike-specific CD8+ and CD4+ T cell responses reportedly displayed substantial breadth.

Repertoires were generated with immunoSEQ multiplex PCR, while TCRdb's copy carries only in-frame clones and drops some. The sample carries 300,000 to 400,000 clones, approximately 90% recorded once. As concerns this clone: Antigen unknown.

Treatment described: some 20 received Ad26.COV2.S at low or high dose, single or two shots; 5 received placebo; per-sample allocation not given. The investigators took samples on day 63 after the first vaccine or placebo injection. Sequences were derived from peripheral blood, sampled in a trial of Ad26.COV2.S vaccine versus placebo. The origin of this receptor is a person aged 18-65 years who received the Ad26.COV2.S COVID-19 vaccine or a placebo.

In DNA form, the CDR3 reads TGTGCCAGCAGTGAAGGAGGTCGACAGGGCGGAGAGCAGTACTTC. Its protein is CASSEGGRQGGEQYF. The chain joins TRBV2 to TRBJ2-7; 7 bases fit TRBD1. Germline lookup yields CDR1 SNHLY and CDR2 FYNNEI. This CDR3 has 15 amino acids. V gave up 1 base and J gave up 7 bases; unmatched junction bases: 10.